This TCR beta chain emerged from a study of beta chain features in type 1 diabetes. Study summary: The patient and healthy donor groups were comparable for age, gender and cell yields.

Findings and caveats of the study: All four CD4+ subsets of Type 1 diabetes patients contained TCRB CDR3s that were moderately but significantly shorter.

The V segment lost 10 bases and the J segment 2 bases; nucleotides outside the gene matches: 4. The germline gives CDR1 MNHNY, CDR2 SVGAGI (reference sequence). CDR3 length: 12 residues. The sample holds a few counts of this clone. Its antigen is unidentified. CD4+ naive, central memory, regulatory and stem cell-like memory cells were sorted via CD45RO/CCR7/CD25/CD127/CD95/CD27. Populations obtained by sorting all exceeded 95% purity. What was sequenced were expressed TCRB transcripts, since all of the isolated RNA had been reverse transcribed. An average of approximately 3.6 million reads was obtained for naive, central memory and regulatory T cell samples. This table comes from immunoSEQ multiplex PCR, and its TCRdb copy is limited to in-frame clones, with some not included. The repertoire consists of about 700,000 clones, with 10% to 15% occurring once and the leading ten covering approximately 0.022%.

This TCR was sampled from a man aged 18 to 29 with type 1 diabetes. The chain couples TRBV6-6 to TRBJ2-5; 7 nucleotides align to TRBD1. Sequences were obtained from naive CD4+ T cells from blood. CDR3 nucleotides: TGTGCCACCCAGGGGGAACAAGAGACCCAGTACTTC. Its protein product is CATQGEQETQYF.